This T cell receptor (beta chain) comes out of a study of T cell responses to AZD1222 COVID-19 vaccine. Germline CDR1 reads LNHDA; CDR2 reads SQIVND (reference sequence). The CDR3 loop spans 14 amino acids. With 3 bases removed from V and 1 base from J, the gap between germline ends came to 10 bases. TCRdb's copy holds only in-frame clones and misses some; the assay was immunoSEQ multiplex PCR. The sample lists around 120,000 clones; 85% to 90% were seen once. Sample: peripheral blood, taken on day 0 of AZD1222 vaccination. The chain couples TRBV19 to TRBJ2-7; D uncertain. The sequence derives from an adult in good health. CDR3 nucleotide sequence: TGTGCCAGTAGTATTTCGAGCGAGTCCTACGAGCAGTACTTC. Translation gives CASSISSESYEQYF.